The 18 T cell receptor beta chains reported below all come from one sample, sequenced in a study of blood T cell repertoires in COVID-19. Assay: immunoSEQ multiplex PCR; the TCRdb copy retains only in-frame clones and omits some. The sample has some 170,000 clones, around four fifths seen once. Sequencing was performed on peripheral blood. These receptors were obtained from a woman aged 35 to 49 with COVID-19, enrolled during active disease.

CDR3 protein: CASSQRGYSNQPQHF. The CDR3 nucleotides are TGTGCCAGCAGCCAACGGGGTTATAGCAATCAGCCCCAGCATTTT. The V gene is TRBV3-1 (or the pseudogene TRBV3-2), the J gene TRBJ1-5; D call uncertain. Trimming left V 2 bases short and J 0 bases short, with 8 bases between. Looked up from germline, CDR1 is LGHDT and CDR2 is YNNKEL (reference sequence). The CDR3 runs 15 residues.

J is TRBJ2-1 and V is TRBV5-1; the D gene is possibly TRBD1 (6 bases). The germline V gene has CDR1 SGHRS and CDR2 YFSETQ. V lost 0 bases and J lost 6, with 13 bases in between. The CDR3 spans 15 residues. CDR3 amino acids: CASSLETGLSNEQFF. CDR3 DNA sequence: TGCGCCAGCAGCTTGGAAACAGGGCTCTCCAATGAGCAGTTCTTC.

The CDR3 sequence: CASSRSGTENTEAFF. The CDR3, as DNA: TGTGCCAGCAGCCGCTCCGGGACAGAGAACACTGAAGCTTTCTTT. This sequence joins TRBV5-4 and TRBJ1-1, with 7 bases matching TRBD1. V was pared by 4 bases and J by 1 base, with 7 bases of the junction left unmatched. In germline, CDR1 is SGHNT, CDR2 YYREEE (reference sequence). The CDR3 length is 15 residues.

Comments on this clone: Other nucleotide sequences in the sample specify the same CDR3. The chain recombines TRBV4-1 with TRBJ2-1; tentative D call: TRBD1 (6 bases). CDR3 length: 15 amino acids. The germline V and J ends were trimmed by 1 base and 3 bases, with 10 bases remaining between them. The germline V gene has CDR1 MGHRA and CDR2 YSYEKL. DNA for the CDR3: TGCGCCAGCAGCCAAGGGACAGAAGACTACAATGAGCAGTTCTTC. Amino acids: CASSQGTEDYNEQFF.

The chain joins TRBV3-1 (or the pseudogene TRBV3-2) to TRBJ2-1; tentatively, D is TRBD1 (6 bases). Germline lookup yields CDR1 LGHDT and CDR2 YNNKEL (reference sequence). V was shortened by 4 bases and J by 3 bases, with 10 bases between the two germline ends. The length of the CDR3 is 14 residues. CDR3 coding DNA: TGTGCCAGCAGCCCCGGGACACTCTACAATGAGCAGTTCTTC. Translation: CASSPGTLYNEQFF.

This clone has a handful of counts. The chain employs TRBV10-1 and TRBJ2-1, with D perhaps TRBD2 (6 bases). The length of the CDR3 is 14 residues. V gave up 3 bases and J gave up 5 bases, with 11 bases separating them. Germline V CDR1 and CDR2: WNHNN, SYGVQD (reference sequence). Written as DNA, the CDR3 is TGCGCCAGCAGTGACGGACTAACGCACAATGAGCAGTTCTTC. Encoded protein: CASSDGLTHNEQFF.

The V call is TRBV6-1, the J call TRBJ1-3; D uncertain. The V gene lost 1 base and the J gene lost 0 bases, with 13 bases spanning the gap. The CDR3 spans 17 residues. Germline V gives CDR1 MNHNS, CDR2 SASEGT. For the CDR3, the DNA is TGTGCCAGCAGTGAAGACCCTACAGATTACTCTGGAAACACCATATATTTT. Translating gives CASSEDPTDYSGNTIYF.

This chain joins TRBV6-5 and TRBJ2-1; D is uncertain. The length of the CDR3 is 12 residues. The germline CDR1 and CDR2 sequences are MNHEY and SVGAGI. V lost 5 bases and J lost 5, with 7 bases in between. The CDR3 region is CASSRSNNEQFF. For the CDR3, the DNA is TGTGCCAGCAGTAGGAGTAACAATGAGCAGTTCTTC.

The CDR3 protein is CASTPDFDNYGYTF. DNA of the CDR3: TGTGCCAGCACCCCGGACTTCGATAACTATGGCTACACCTTC. The chain links TRBV7-9 to TRBJ1-2; D is undetermined. The germline V and J ends were trimmed by 7 bases and 1 base, with 13 bases remaining between them. The CDR3 length is 14 residues. Germline values: CDR1 SEHNR, CDR2 FQNEAQ (reference sequence).

V is TRBV28 and J is TRBJ1-1; D is perhaps TRBD1 (6 bases). Germline V gene data show CDR1 as MDHEN and CDR2 as SYDVKM. CDR3 length: 13 residues. V lost 3 bases to trimming and J lost 4 bases, with 9 bases between them. The CDR3 DNA is TGTGCCAGCAGTTTTAGGGGGATCACTGAAGCTTTCTTT. It is translated as CASSFRGITEAFF.

The CDR3 sequence: CASSSLMRPEAFF. For the CDR3, the DNA is TGTGCCAGCAGCTCCCTCATGAGGCCTGAAGCTTTCTTT. V gene TRBV5-6 combines with J gene TRBJ1-1; no reliable D call. V shed 3 bases and J shed 6 bases, with 12 bases lying between them. The CDR3 runs to 13 residues. Per the germline V gene, CDR1 is SGHDT and CDR2 is YYEEEE.

This clone was found once. For the CDR3, the DNA is TGCGCCAGCAGCCCCCCCGTGACTAGCGGGCGGACCGGGGAGCTGTTTTTT. Amino acids: CASSPPVTSGRTGELFF. The chain links TRBV5-1 to TRBJ2-2, with 10 bases that match TRBD2. This CDR3 has 17 amino acids. Germline trimming cut 4 bases from V and 5 bases from J; bases unmatched to any gene: 11. Germline assignment: CDR1 SGHRS and CDR2 YFSETQ.

This chain connects TRBV6-5 to TRBJ1-1; the D is unclear. Trimming removed 0 bases from V and 7 bases from J, with 15 bases in between. CDR3 length equals 15 residues. Germline V gene lookup returns CDR1 MNHEY and CDR2 SVGAGI. CDR3 sequence: CASSYSIYGRVEAFF. Written as DNA, the CDR3 is TGTGCCAGCAGTTACTCGATTTATGGGCGCGTTGAAGCTTTCTTT.

This clone was detected only a few times. This rearrangement joins TRBV7-9 to TRBJ1-1; TRBD1 might be the D (5 bases). Germline V gene data show CDR1 as SEHNR and CDR2 as FQNEAQ (reference sequence). CDR3 length equals 16 residues. Trimming cost V 3 bases and J 1 base, with 15 bases left between them. The CDR3 here is CASSFRRAVRNTEAFF. CDR3 sequence (DNA): TGTGCCAGCAGCTTTCGCAGGGCCGTAAGGAACACTGAAGCTTTCTTT.

The V call is TRBV3-1 (or the pseudogene TRBV3-2), the J call TRBJ2-7; no definite D call. Trimming pared 3 bases from V and 0 bases from J, leaving 12 bases between. This CDR3 has 15 amino acids. In germline, CDR1 is LGHDT, CDR2 YNNKEL (reference sequence). The CDR3 DNA reads as TGTGCCAGCAGCCAGGCGGCGTCGAGCTCCTACGAGCAGTACTTC. It specifies CASSQAASSSYEQYF.

This chain links TRBV5-1 with TRBJ1-4; TRBD1 aligns across 11 bases. The V gene's germline CDR1 is SGHRS and CDR2 YFSETQ. V trimming: 4 bases; J trimming: 0 bases; junction bases outside the gene matches: 5. The CDR3 loop spans 17 amino acids. The CDR3 is CASSTRDRGATNEKLFF. For the CDR3, the DNA is TGCGCCAGCAGCACCCGGGACAGGGGGGCAACTAATGAAAAACTGTTTTTT.

The rearrangement links TRBV27 to TRBJ1-5; TRBD1 agrees at 9 bases. The junction had 8 bases not matched to a gene; V was cut back by 5 bases and J by 6 bases. Germline V lookup: CDR1 MNHEY, CDR2 SMNVEV (reference sequence). The length of the CDR3 is 15 residues. The CDR3 region has the DNA TGTGCCAGCAGTCCCAACGGACAGGGGAGTCAGCCCCAGCATTTT. Amino acid sequence: CASSPNGQGSQPQHF.

The chain joins TRBV7-8 to TRBJ1-5, with D maybe TRBD1 (5 bases). The germline V and J ends were trimmed by 2 bases and 4 bases, with 21 bases remaining between them. This CDR3 region has 18 residues. CDR1 SGHVS and CDR2 FQNEAQ come from the germline V gene. The CDR3 DNA sequence: TGTGCCAGCAGCTTAAAAGCACGGGGGGTCTGGAGGAATCAGCCCCAGCATTTT. This encodes CASSLKARGVWRNQPQHF.